This T cell receptor beta chain was captured in a study of blood T cell repertoires in COVID-19 (dated by TCRdb to 2018 to 2020). For the study in its entirety: The collaborator samples originated in the United States, Italy and Spain and spanned the acute and convalescent phases of COVID-19. The prospective study material was composed of cDNA or gDNA derived from T cells, B-cell-depleted T cells, or PBMCs. The dataset comprised deeply sampled blood TCRbeta repertoires from subjects exposed to, actively infected with, or recovered from COVID-19. The repertoires were released in a freely available public database meant as a resource for research on the immune response to SARS-CoV-2. Samples were obtained from the ongoing ImmuneRACE study (first 160 participants) and from 1,254 subjects provided by 6 global collaborators. Nearly every sample came with metadata listing a de-identified subject ID, COVID-19 status, age in years and sex. Where available, HLA class I and class II types were obtained from metadata supplied by the sample provider rather than from assay-based typing. What the authors observed across the whole study: The quantity of clinical and demographic metadata differed by source and by participant and was supplied without curation.

TCRbeta CDR3 regions were amplified from genomic DNA by means of the immunoSEQ Assay, a bias-controlled multiplex PCR. The original pipeline was this. The number of nucleated cells in each sample was estimated by amplification of reference gene primers within the assay. Sequence reads were collapsed and filtered to measure the absolute abundance of every unique TCRbeta CDR3 rearrangement. For each sample, productive Simpson clonality was calculated by taking the square root of Simpson's diversity index across productive rearrangements. Held by TCRdb, this immuneACCESS table contains in-frame sequences only and omits some clones. Under half of the omission traces to an unresolved V gene where checked; the cause of the rest is unknown. From that table come the V and J calls and clone size; the DNA was used to work out D and trimming. The sample table holds a few hundred thousand clones, of which roughly 90% were seen once. In total, the top ten clones hold 3.5% to 4% of the sample.

The CDR3 starts with the cysteine, ends with the phenylalanine, and has 14 residues. The only DNA kept is the CDR3, 42 bases in frame from the first base. CDR1 SEHNR and CDR2 FQNEAQ are derived from the germline V gene (reference sequence). V is cut back by 7 bases and J by 14 bases, with 11 bases in the junction unmatched. One collaborating source in Seattle enrolled patients during active infection and followed them longitudinally through the course of disease. The collaborating institutions used their own protocols to collect whole blood in K2EDTA tubes. Collaborator samples were shipped for TCRbeta analysis as frozen whole blood, isolated PBMCs, or DNA extracted from either sample type. This clone was recorded once. Its specific antigen is unknown. Base quality data are lacking; no much larger clone is found one base away.

Recombination linked TRBV7-9 to TRBJ1-6; 10 junctional bases match TRBD1. The source is a woman in her sixties with COVID-19, enrolled during active disease. The source material was peripheral blood. The DNA sequence is TGTGCCAGCACCCCAGGACAGGGGGAGCGGGCCCTCCACTTT. Translated, it gives CASTPGQGERALHF. Here the CDR3 is joined to the reference TRBV7-9 and TRBJ1-6 genes, and the full variable domain is: DTGVSQNPRHKITKRGQNVTFRCDPISEHNRLYWYRQTLGQGPEFLTYFQNEAQLEKSRLLSDRFSAERPKGSFSTLEIQRTEQGDSAMYLCASTPGQGERALHFGNGTRLTVT.